This entry describes one T cell receptor (beta chain). The antigen is not known. Time point defined: sample taken at primary tumor resection. Unsorted whole RNA from tumor, nontumor lung or frozen PBMC underwent sequencing. The CDR3 is made up of 15 amino acids. Germline CDR1 SGHRS, CDR2 YFSETQ. The V and J ends lost 4 bases and 7 bases respectively, with 18 bases between them. These data come from a study of spatial heterogeneity in lung cancer. Study conclusions and caveats: Tracking of tumor mutation counts was seen in expanded intratumoral alpha and beta TCR counts.

TCR cDNA molecules each had a unique molecular identifier. TCRdb processed the 5' RACE reads anew with MiXCR; each CDR3 protein has one entry. The sample contains about 5,000 distinct CDR3 sequences, roughly a sixth of which appear only once. The gene calls are TRBV5-1 and TRBJ1-5, with D maybe TRBD1 (5 bases). The source was lung tumor tissue, collected at surgery. This TCR derives from a male donor with early-stage non-small cell lung cancer. CDR3 in DNA: TGCGCCAGCAGCCTGGGGGGACGGACTGACCAGCCCCAGCATTTT. Amino acids: CASSLGGRTDQPQHF.